The following is a T cell receptor beta chain sequence with its context. MiXCR, applied by TCRdb to the reads, yields one record per CDR3 protein. In the table there are 600,000 to 800,000 distinct CDR3 sequences, roughly 24% of which are singletons. These data come from a study of T cell repertoires in cytomegalovirus infection. Study details: From public TCR beta signatures came an indication of both CMV infection and matching HLA type.

Sequencing was performed on CD8+ T cells from PBMCs. The receptor's source is a human donor in good health (CMV status not recorded). Some clones in this sample may be carry-over from other donors' samples.

CDR3 DNA: TGTGCCAGCAGTTACGCCGTTCGAGAGTTAGAGGAGACCCAGTACTTC. It translates to CASSYAVRELEETQYF. The chain combines TRBV6-2 or TRBV6-3 with TRBJ2-5, with no clear D. CDR1 is MNHEY and CDR2 is SVGEGT in the germline V gene. V was shortened by 2 bases and J by 5 bases, with 18 bases between the two germline ends. The CDR3 is 16 residues long.